Listed below are T cell receptor beta chains from one sample, sequenced in a study of blood T cell repertoires in COVID-19. The repertoire was sequenced with immunoSEQ multiplex PCR; TCRdb's copy has only in-frame clones and lacks some. In the table there are 250,000 to 350,000 clones, around 89% of which are singletons. The sequencing input was peripheral blood. The origin of the receptors is a young man with acute or convalescent COVID-19. Both conserved end residues are part of each CDR3. A D gene is named only where the DNA matches it firmly. Size tells how often a clone was seen (once, few, many) or the class of an expanded clone, and some rows leave it out.

CDR3 DNA,CDR3 protein,D gene,J gene,clone size,V gene
TGTGCCAGCTCACCGACCGGACCAGGGGGGTTTGTTGATGGCTACACCTTC,CASSPTGPGGFVDGYTF,TRBD1,TRBJ1-2,NA,TRBV18
TGTGCCAGCACCAAACCGCGGGGGCTGAACATTCAGTACTTC,CASTKPRGLNIQYF,NA,TRBJ2-4,NA,TRBV28
TGTGCCAGCAGTGAAAGTAGGAAGGGACAGGGGCACGGCTACACCTTC,CASSESRKGQGHGYTF,TRBD1,TRBJ1-2,NA,TRBV6-1
TGTGCCTGGAGTACCGGGAGGGGGCTAGGTGAGCCCCAGCATTTT,CAWSTGRGLGEPQHF,TRBD1,TRBJ1-5,once,TRBV30
TGTGCCAGCAGTCTCCGGGACAGGGGCCAAGAGACCCAGTACTTC,CASSLRDRGQETQYF,TRBD1,TRBJ2-5,NA,TRBV6-5
TGTGCCAGCAGTGAAGTGGACAGGGCGAATTCACCCCTCCACTTT,CASSEVDRANSPLHF,TRBD1,TRBJ1-6,NA,TRBV6-1
TGTGCCAGCAGCCAAGATTGGGGGGGCCGGGAGACCCAGTACTTC,CASSQDWGGRETQYF,NA,TRBJ2-5,NA,TRBV3-1/TRBV3-2
TGTGCCAGCAGCTTTAACAGGGGGACAGATACGCAGTATTTT,CASSFNRGTDTQYF,TRBD1,TRBJ2-3,once,TRBV5-5
TGTGCCAGCAGCCAATATCGCGGGACTCCCCTCCACTTT,CASSQYRGTPLHF,NA,TRBJ1-6,NA,TRBV5-6
TGTGCCAGCTCAACCTCAACCGACAGACGGGGGAGTCCCCGCGAGACCCAGTACTTC,CASSTSTDRRGSPRETQYF,NA,TRBJ2-5,NA,TRBV18
TGCGCCAGCTCGCAAACCCAAATCGGGGTTGGCTACACCTTC,CASSQTQIGVGYTF,NA,TRBJ1-2,once,TRBV5-1
TGTGCCAGCAGCCAGACCTACAGGGGGTCGGCCGGGGAGCTGTTTTTT,CASSQTYRGSAGELFF,TRBD1,TRBJ2-2,NA,TRBV6-4
TGTGCCAGCAGCGCTGGACAGGGGGGGATAGCGCAGTATTTT,CASSAGQGGIAQYF,TRBD1,TRBJ2-3,NA,TRBV9
TGTGCCAGCAGTATGGACAGACAGCCCCAGCATTTT,CASSMDRQPQHF,NA,TRBJ1-5,NA,TRBV6-6
TGTGCCAGCAGGCTACTGGGGACAGGGTCTACAGATACGCAGTATTTT,CASRLLGTGSTDTQYF,TRBD1,TRBJ2-3,NA,TRBV27
TGTGCTAGTGGCCGGGAGGGTAGCAATCAGCCCCAGCATTTT,CASGREGSNQPQHF,NA,TRBJ1-5,NA,TRBV12-5
TGTGCCAGCAGCCACCGAGGGGGGGGCTCTTACAATGAGCAGTTCTTC,CASSHRGGGSYNEQFF,NA,TRBJ2-1,NA,TRBV3-1/TRBV3-2
TGTGCCAGCAGTTCCCCTTGGGGGGACTATCAGCCCCAGCATTTT,CASSSPWGDYQPQHF,NA,TRBJ1-5,NA,TRBV28
TGTGCTAGCAGCTTTGTGGTGGTGGCAGGGAAGAATTCACCCCTCCACTTT,CASSFVVVAGKNSPLHF,NA,TRBJ1-6,NA,TRBV7-7
TGTGCCAGCTGGGACGAAACAGGGGCCATAGAGCAGTTCTTC,CASWDETGAIEQFF,TRBD1,TRBJ2-1,NA,TRBV5-8
TGTGCCAGCTCACCACCGAGCGTCGGTGAGCAGTTCTTC,CASSPPSVGEQFF,NA,TRBJ2-1,NA,TRBV18
TGTGCCAGCAGCCACCGGAGTCGGGAGACCCAGTACTTC,CASSHRSRETQYF,NA,TRBJ2-5,NA,TRBV3-1/TRBV3-2
TGTGCCAGCAGTGAAGCTTGGCGGACAGACCTAAGCTCCTACGAGCAGTACTTC,CASSEAWRTDLSSYEQYF,NA,TRBJ2-7,NA,TRBV2
TGTGCCAGCTCCCTTTGGGGAGGGTACTATGGCTACACCTTC,CASSLWGGYYGYTF,NA,TRBJ1-2,NA,TRBV6-5
TGTGCCAGCAGCTTTATAGGGAGCTCCTACAATGAGCAGTTCTTC,CASSFIGSSYNEQFF,NA,TRBJ2-1,NA,TRBV5-4
TGTGCCAGCAGCTTAGGGCGCCAGGCTAACCAAGAGACCCAGTACTTC,CASSLGRQANQETQYF,NA,TRBJ2-5,NA,TRBV7-9
TGTGCCAGCAGTCCTCAGACAGGGACGTCCTACAATGAGCAGTTCTTC,CASSPQTGTSYNEQFF,TRBD1,TRBJ2-1,NA,TRBV27
TGTGCCAGCAGCGTAGCGGAGGGCCGGGGCACGCAGTATTTT,CASSVAEGRGTQYF,NA,TRBJ2-3,NA,TRBV9
TGTGCCAGCAGCTTGGGTACAGGGGGCAATCAGCCCCAGCATTTT,CASSLGTGGNQPQHF,TRBD1,TRBJ1-5,NA,TRBV5-4
TGTGCCAGCACCCAGTCCTTTGTGGGGGCGAGCTATGAGCAGTTCTTC,CASTQSFVGASYEQFF,NA,TRBJ2-1,few,TRBV3-1/TRBV3-2
TGTGCCAGCAAAACTGATCCCAAAACCAACAGGGTTCAAACCTATGGCTACACCTTC,CASKTDPKTNRVQTYGYTF,NA,TRBJ1-2,NA,TRBV28